Given below is one T cell receptor (beta chain) in context. The RNA input was about 0.5 to 1 ug, and it was reverse transcribed with random hexamers. From the immunoSEQ multiplex PCR reads, TCRdb called clonotypes with MiXCR, one entry per CDR3 protein. The sample contains 95,000 to 150,000 distinct CDR3 sequences, nearly 96% of which appear only once. These data belong to a study of CD8 T cells in Susac syndrome. Germline V gene data show CDR1 as SNHLY and CDR2 as FYNNEI. The ends were cut back, 6 bases at V and 1 base at J, with 13 bases in the middle. CDR3 length: 14 residues. The genes are TRBV2 and TRBJ2-7, with D perhaps matching TRBD1 (6 bases). The sequence was collected from a human donor with Susac syndrome. Sequenced input: CD4+ T cells from PBMCs. CDR3 amino acids: CASREHGQSYEQYF. Here the CDR3 DNA reads TGTGCCAGCAGAGAACATGGACAGTCCTACGAGCAGTACTTC. Supplemented by reference TRBV2 and TRBJ2-7, the full variable domain reads EPEVTQTPSHQVTQMGQEVILRCVPISNHLYFYWYRQILGQKVEFLVSFYNNEISEKSEIFDDQFSVERPDGSNFTLKIRSTKLEDSAMYFCASREHGQSYEQYFGPGTRLTVT.